Detailed here is one T cell receptor (beta chain). The antigen remains undetermined. The sample is drawn from a study of cytomegalovirus exposure and HLA in healthy donors. Points from the study as a whole: Of the V segments, some could not be distinguished, including TRBV6-2 and TRBV6-3, and were excluded.

Primers for the PCR totalled 60 Vbeta and 13 Jbeta. Measured with immunoSEQ multiplex PCR; TCRdb has only the in-frame clones, and not every one. Of about 140,000 clones listed, around four fifths were seen once; the top ten hold around 2.9%. The CDR3 extends over 13 amino acids. J was trimmed by 7 bases and V by 4 bases; bases with no gene match: 5. CDR1 is LGHNA and CDR2 is YSLEER in the germline V gene. Sequenced sample: PBMCs. The receptor's source is a female donor in good health and CMV-seronegative. This chain joins TRBV4-3 and TRBJ1-2; 8 bases agree with TRBD1. In nucleotides, the CDR3 is TGCGCCAGCAGCCCCGGGACAGGACTTGGCTACACCTTC. Translating gives CASSPGTGLGYTF.